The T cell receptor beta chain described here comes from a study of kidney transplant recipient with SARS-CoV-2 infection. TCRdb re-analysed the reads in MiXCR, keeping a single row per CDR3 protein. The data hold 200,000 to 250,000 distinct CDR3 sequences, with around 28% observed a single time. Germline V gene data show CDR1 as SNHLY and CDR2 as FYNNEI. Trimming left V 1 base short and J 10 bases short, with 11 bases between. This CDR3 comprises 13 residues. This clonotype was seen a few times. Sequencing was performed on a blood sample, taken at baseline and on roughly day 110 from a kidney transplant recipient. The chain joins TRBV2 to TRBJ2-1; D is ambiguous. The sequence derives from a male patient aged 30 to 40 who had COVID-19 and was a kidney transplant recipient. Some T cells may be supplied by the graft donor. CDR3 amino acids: CASSEDLKGEQFF. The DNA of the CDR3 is TGTGCCAGCAGTGAAGACCTGAAAGGGGAGCAGTTCTTC.